This T cell receptor beta chain is drawn from a study of control samples from healthy donors and cancer patients. Produced via immunoSEQ multiplex PCR; TCRdb's table is partial and in-frame only. This repertoire shows under 80,000 clones, roughly 94% found once; its top ten account for 6% to 8%. The CDR3 has 13 residues. V shed 8 bases, J shed 6 bases, and the junction held 6 bases outside the gene matches. Germline CDR1 reads LNHDA; CDR2 reads SQIVND (reference sequence). The sequenced sample was blood. The chain carries TRBV19 and TRBJ1-5; TRBD1 matches at 8 bases. This sequence originates from a woman aged 40 to 50 in good health. As DNA, the CDR3 is TGTGCCAGTTGTGACAGGGGAATTCAGCCCCAGCATTTT. Its translation is CASCDRGIQPQHF.